This T cell receptor beta chain was retrieved from a study of graft-versus-host responses after intestinal transplantation. Study details: Isolated intestinal, liver-intestinal, or multivisceral transplants had been given to the recipients. Following induction with anti-thymocyte globulin, all recipients were given tacrolimus and steroids for roughly three years. The study's findings and limits: Across patients carrying graft-donor T cell macrochimerism, allografts held high graft-versus-host to host-versus-graft clonal ratios. With peak circulating GvH clone levels came an association with early post-transplant HvG declines.

The CDR3 runs to 16 residues. V was pared by 4 bases and J by 2 bases, with 18 bases between. Germline CDR1 is PRHDT and CDR2 is FYEKMQ (reference sequence). On this clone itself: Antigen unknown.

Method: immunoSEQ multiplex PCR; TCRdb's copy keeps in-frame clones and lacks some. The repertoire holds about 47,000 clones, with about 95% as singletons. This sample comprised PBMCs, obtained 335 days after intestinal transplant. The TCR originated in a human patient who received an intestinal transplant, so some T cells may come from the graft donor. The chain links TRBV13 to TRBJ2-7; tentatively, D is TRBD1 (6 bases). CDR3 coding DNA: TGTGCCAGCAGCTACTCTCTCCGGGACACAACCTACGAGCAGTACTTC. The encoded protein is CASSYSLRDTTYEQYF. The full variable domain, with the rest looked up from reference TRBV13 and TRBJ2-7, is AAGVIQSPRHLIKEKRETATLKCYPIPRHDTVYWYQQGPGQDPQFLISFYEKMQSDKGSIPDRFSAQQFSDYHSELNMSSLELGDSALYFCASSYSLRDTTYEQYFGPGTRLTVT.